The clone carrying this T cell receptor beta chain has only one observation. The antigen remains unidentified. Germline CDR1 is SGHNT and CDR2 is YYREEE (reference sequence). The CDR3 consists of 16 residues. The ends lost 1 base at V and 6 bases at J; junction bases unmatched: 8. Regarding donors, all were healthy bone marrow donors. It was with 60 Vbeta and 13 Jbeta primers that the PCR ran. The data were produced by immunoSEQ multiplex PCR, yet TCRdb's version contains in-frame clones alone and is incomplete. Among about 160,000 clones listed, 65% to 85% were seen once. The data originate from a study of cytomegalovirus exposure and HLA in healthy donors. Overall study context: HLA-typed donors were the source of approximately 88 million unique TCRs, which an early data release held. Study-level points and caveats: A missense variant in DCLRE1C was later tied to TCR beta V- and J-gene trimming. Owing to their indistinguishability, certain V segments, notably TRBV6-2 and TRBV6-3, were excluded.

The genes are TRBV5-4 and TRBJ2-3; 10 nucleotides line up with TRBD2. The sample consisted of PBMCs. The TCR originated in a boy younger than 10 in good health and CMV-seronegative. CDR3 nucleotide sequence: TGTGCCAGCAGCTTGAAGGCTAGCGGGAGTGCGGATACGCAGTATTTT. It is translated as CASSLKASGSADTQYF.